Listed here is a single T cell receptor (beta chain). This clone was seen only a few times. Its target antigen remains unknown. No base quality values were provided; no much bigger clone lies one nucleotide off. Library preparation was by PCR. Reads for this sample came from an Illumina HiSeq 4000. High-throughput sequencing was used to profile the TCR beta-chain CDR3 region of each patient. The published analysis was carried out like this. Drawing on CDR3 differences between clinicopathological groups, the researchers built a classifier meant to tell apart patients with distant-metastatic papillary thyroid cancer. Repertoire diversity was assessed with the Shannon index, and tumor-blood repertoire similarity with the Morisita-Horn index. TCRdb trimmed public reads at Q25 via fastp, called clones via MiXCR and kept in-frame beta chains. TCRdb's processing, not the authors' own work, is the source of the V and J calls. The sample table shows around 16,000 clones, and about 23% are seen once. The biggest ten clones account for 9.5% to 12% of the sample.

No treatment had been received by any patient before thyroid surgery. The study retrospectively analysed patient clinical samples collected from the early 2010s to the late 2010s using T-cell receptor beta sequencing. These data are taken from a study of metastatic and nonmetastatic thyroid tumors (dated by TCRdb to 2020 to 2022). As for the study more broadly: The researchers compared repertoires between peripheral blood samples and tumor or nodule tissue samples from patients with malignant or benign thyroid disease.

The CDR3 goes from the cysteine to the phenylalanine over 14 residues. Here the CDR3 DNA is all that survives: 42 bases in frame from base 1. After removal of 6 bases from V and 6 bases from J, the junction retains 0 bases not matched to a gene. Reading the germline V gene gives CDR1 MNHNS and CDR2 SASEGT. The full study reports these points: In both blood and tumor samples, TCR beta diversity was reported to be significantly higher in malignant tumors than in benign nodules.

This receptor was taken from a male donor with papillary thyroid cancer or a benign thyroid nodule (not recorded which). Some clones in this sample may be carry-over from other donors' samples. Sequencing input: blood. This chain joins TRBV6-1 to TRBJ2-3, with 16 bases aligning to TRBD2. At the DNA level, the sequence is TGTGCCAGCAGGGGACTAGCGGGGGGGGATACGCAGTATTTT. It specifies CASRGLAGGDTQYF.